These 32 T cell receptor beta chains were sequenced from one sample in a study of blood T cell repertoires in COVID-19. Assay: immunoSEQ multiplex PCR; the TCRdb copy retains only in-frame clones and omits some. Here the sample spans around 290,000 clones, roughly 92% being singletons. The sequenced material came from peripheral blood. These receptors were taken from a young woman with COVID-19, enrolled during active disease.

The chain has TRBV12-5 and TRBJ2-3; TRBD1 matches 8 bases. The CDR3 contains 15 residues. The V gene end was trimmed by 6 bases and the J gene end by 4 bases; junction bases not matched to a gene: 9. Germline CDR1 is LGHNT and CDR2 is FRNRAP. The CDR3 spells CASGSDRGVADTQYF. The CDR3, as DNA: TGTGCTAGTGGGAGTGACAGGGGAGTCGCAGATACGCAGTATTTT.

This sequence joins TRBV5-6 and TRBJ2-7, with 12 nucleotides matching TRBD1. Germline-derived CDR1 and CDR2 are SGHDT and YYEEEE. The junction had 7 bases not matched to a gene; V was cut back by 1 base and J by 8 bases. This CDR3 has 15 residues. The DNA for the CDR3 is TGTGCCAGCAGCTTGTCGGGACAGGGGGCGGATAAGCAGTACTTC. Protein product: CASSLSGQGADKQYF. The full variable domain, rest sourced from reference TRBV5-6 and TRBJ2-7, is DAGVTQSPTHLIKTRGQQVTLRCSPKSGHDTVSWYQQALGQGPQFIFQYYEEEERQRGNFPDRFSGHQFPNYSSELNVNALLLGDSALYLCASSLSGQGADKQYFGPGTRLTVT.

V and J are TRBV4-1 and TRBJ1-2; weak D call: TRBD1 (6 bases). The V end was cut by 8 bases, the J end by 1 base, with 11 bases between. CDR1 MGHRA and CDR2 YSYEKL come from the germline V gene. This CDR3 is built from 13 residues. The CDR3 is CASSGQINYGYTF. CDR3 coding DNA: TGCGCCAGCTCCGGACAGATTAACTATGGCTACACCTTC.

CDR3 sequence (DNA): TGCGCCAGCAGCTCCGGGACTAGCGGGAGCCATGAGCAGTTCTTC. Translation gives CASSSGTSGSHEQFF. This chain uses TRBV5-1 with TRBJ2-1, with 14 bases that match TRBD2. Germline V gene sequence: CDR1 SGHRS, CDR2 YFSETQ. With V trimmed by 3 bases and J by 8 bases, 4 bases remained unmatched. The CDR3 spans 15 residues.

The rearrangement links TRBV6-1 to TRBJ1-1; a weak D match, TRBD1 (5 bases). Trimming removed 3 bases from V and 7 bases from J, with 9 bases in between. The CDR3 runs to 12 residues. Germline CDR1 is MNHNS and CDR2 is SASEGT. CDR3 residues: CASSDRVGEAFF. The CDR3 bases are TGTGCCAGCAGTGACAGGGTCGGTGAAGCTTTCTTT.

The chain links TRBV2 to TRBJ2-7; D unresolved. This CDR3 region has 11 residues. CDR1 SNHLY and CDR2 FYNNEI come from the germline V gene. V lost 6 bases and J 3 bases, leaving 6 bases between the germline ends. The CDR3 spells CASRGGYEQYF. The CDR3 nucleotides read TGTGCCAGCAGAGGCGGCTACGAGCAGTACTTC.

This clone was counted only a few times. This chain joins TRBV5-4 and TRBJ1-4; maybe TRBD1 (5 bases). CDR1 SGHNT and CDR2 YYREEE come from the germline V gene (reference sequence). Trimming took 1 base from V and 7 from J, leaving 11 bases between them. There are 14 residues in the CDR3. This CDR3 is CASSLPGSGEKLFF. The CDR3 region has the DNA TGTGCCAGCAGCTTGCCAGGGTCGGGTGAAAAACTGTTTTTT.

This chain links TRBV5-1 with TRBJ2-1, with a weak D call TRBD2 (5 bases). From germline, CDR1 is SGHRS and CDR2 YFSETQ. V was pared by 7 bases and J by 2 bases, with 16 bases between. The CDR3 is 15 amino acids. The DNA of the CDR3 is TGCGCCAGCGCCCGGGATAAGCCCGCCTACAATGAGCAGTTCTTC. It translates to CASARDKPAYNEQFF.

The chain joins TRBV18 to TRBJ2-7, with 7 bases that match TRBD1. After removal of 6 bases from V and 1 base from J, the junction contained 9 bases not matched to a gene. Germline V gene lookup returns CDR1 KGHSH and CDR2 LQKENI. CDR3 length: 15 residues. The CDR3 sequence is CASSLDRSPSYEQYF. The CDR3 DNA sequence: TGTGCCAGCTCCCTGGACAGGTCCCCTTCCTACGAGCAGTACTTC.

The chain has TRBV19 and TRBJ2-3, with D maybe TRBD2 (6 bases). Germline V gene data show CDR1 as LNHDA and CDR2 as SQIVND (reference sequence). V was shortened by 2 bases and J by 6 bases, with 9 bases between the two germline ends. This CDR3 is 13 amino acids long. The CDR3 loop is CASSIRRADTQYF. As DNA, the CDR3 is TGTGCCAGTAGTATACGGAGGGCCGATACGCAGTATTTT.

The count of this clone is one. The genes are TRBV5-1 and TRBJ1-1; 7 nucleotides agree with TRBD1. CDR1 is SGHRS and CDR2 is YFSETQ in the germline V gene. With V trimmed by 3 bases and J by 6 bases, 8 bases remained unmatched. The CDR3 contains 14 residues. The CDR3, as DNA: TGCGCCAGCAGCTCACTAACAGGGGTGTCTGAAGCTTTCTTT. Translated, it gives CASSSLTGVSEAFF.

The chain recombines TRBV3-1 (or the pseudogene TRBV3-2) with TRBJ1-1; 7 bases are a match to TRBD1. In germline, CDR1 is LGHDT, CDR2 YNNKEL (reference sequence). V trimming: 3 bases; J trimming: 1 base; junction bases outside the gene matches: 2. CDR3 length: 14 amino acids. The CDR3 DNA follows: TGTGCCAGCAGCCACGGGACAGAGAACACTGAAGCTTTCTTT. Encoded protein: CASSHGTENTEAFF.

The rearrangement links TRBV2 to TRBJ1-5; 11 bases align to TRBD1. Germline values: CDR1 SNHLY, CDR2 FYNNEI. The CDR3 runs to 14 residues. The V segment lost 4 bases and the J segment 6 bases; nucleotides outside the gene matches: 2. The CDR3 DNA is TGTGCCAGCAGTGGGACAGGGGGCTTTCAGCCCCAGCATTTT. It codes for CASSGTGGFQPQHF.

The chain links TRBV28 to TRBJ1-1; 7 nucleotides line up with TRBD1. CDR1 and CDR2 from the germline V gene are MDHEN and SYDVKM. The trim removed 5 bases at V and 11 bases at J, leaving 5 bases unmatched. The CDR3 covers 11 residues. This CDR3 reads CASSGTGAAFF. For the CDR3, the DNA is TGTGCCAGCAGTGGCACAGGGGCCGCTTTCTTT.

This chain links TRBV11-2 with TRBJ2-2; 9 nucleotides match TRBD1. The germline CDR1 and CDR2 sequences are SGHAT and FQNNGV. The CDR3 runs to 15 residues. Trimming at V came to 5 bases and at J to 5 bases, leaving 6 bases not matched to a gene. In DNA, the CDR3 is TGTGCCAGCAGCGCAACCGGGACAGGGACCGGGGAGCTGTTTTTT. The encoded protein is CASSATGTGTGELFF.

This clone appeared a single time. The chain uses TRBV4-1 and TRBJ2-1; 9 positions agree with TRBD2. With 2 bases clipped from V and 1 base from J, the junction kept 6 bases outside the gene matches. Germline loops: CDR1 MGHRA, CDR2 YSYEKL. This CDR3 region has 17 residues. The CDR3 nucleotides read TGCGCCAGCAGCCAATTGGCGGGAGGGATTTCCTACAATGAGCAGTTCTTC. This sequence encodes CASSQLAGGISYNEQFF.

This chain uses TRBV28 with TRBJ2-7; 9 bases line up with TRBD1. The CDR3 totals 15 residues. Germline values: CDR1 MDHEN, CDR2 SYDVKM. V lost 10 bases, J lost 4 bases, and 14 bases stayed unmatched. In DNA form, the CDR3 reads TGTGCCACCTTGGATCCCGGGACAGGGATATACGAGCAGTACTTC. Translated: CATLDPGTGIYEQYF.

CDR3 sequence: CASSSIGTGGQGYGYTF. The CDR3, as DNA: TGTGCCAGTAGTTCTATTGGGACAGGGGGCCAAGGCTATGGCTACACCTTC. V gene TRBV19 combines with J gene TRBJ1-2; 12 bases fit TRBD1. The CDR3 loop spans 17 amino acids. V shed 5 bases, J shed 4 bases, and the junction held 11 bases outside the gene matches. Germline CDR1 LNHDA, CDR2 SQIVND (reference sequence).

The chain uses TRBV2 and TRBJ2-7; possible D gene TRBD2, 6 bases. Trimming removed 6 bases at V and 3 bases at J, with 18 bases between. The CDR3 is made up of 15 amino acids. Germline V gene lookup returns CDR1 SNHLY and CDR2 FYNNEI. The CDR3 region is CASSPEGGPGYEQYF. DNA of the CDR3: TGTGCCAGCAGCCCCGAAGGAGGGCCGGGCTACGAGCAGTACTTC.

V is TRBV28 and J is TRBJ2-1; 9 bases line up with TRBD2. This CDR3 contains 12 residues. CDR1 is MDHEN and CDR2 is SYDVKM in the germline V gene. Trimming took 2 bases from V and 13 from J; bases not matched to a gene: 3. The CDR3 DNA is TGTGCCAGCAGTTTACTAGCGGGGACTCAGTTCTTC. It specifies CASSLLAGTQFF.

The rearrangement joins TRBV29-1 to TRBJ1-2; 7 bases are a match to TRBD1. The CDR3 has 12 amino acids. V lost 7 bases, J lost 8 bases, and 10 bases stayed unmatched. Germline values: CDR1 SQVTM, CDR2 ANQGSEA. The CDR3 loop reads CSGATGEIGYTF. In DNA, the CDR3 is TGCAGCGGGGCCACAGGGGAGATCGGCTACACCTTC.

The chain uses TRBV24-1 and TRBJ2-2; the D is unclear. CDR1 is KGHDR, CDR2 SFDVKD, per germline. The CDR3 consists of 13 residues. V was trimmed by 0 bases and J by 5 bases, leaving 3 bases between them. CDR3 sequence reads: CATSDLLTGELFF. DNA of the CDR3: TGTGCCACCAGTGATTTGCTTACCGGGGAGCTGTTTTTT.

This clone occurred once. The rearrangement links TRBV6-4 to TRBJ1-4; 7 bases map to TRBD1. The ends lost 3 bases at V and 3 bases at J; junction bases unmatched: 4. CDR3 length: 15 residues. Germline CDR1 is MRHNA and CDR2 is SNTAGT. The DNA for the CDR3 is TGTGCCAGCAGTGAGTCTACAGGGGCTAATGAAAAACTGTTTTTT. Translated: CASSESTGANEKLFF.

The chain recombines TRBV28 with TRBJ1-5; D is unclear. Per the germline V gene, CDR1 is MDHEN and CDR2 is SYDVKM. V dropped 5 bases and J dropped 5 bases, with 7 bases sitting between them. This CDR3 is built from 12 residues. The chain's CDR3 is CASSPADQPQHF. As DNA, the CDR3 is TGTGCCAGCAGTCCCGCAGATCAGCCCCAGCATTTT. Filled out from reference TRBV28 and TRBJ1-5, the complete variable domain reads DVKVTQSSRYLVKRTGEKVFLECVQDMDHENMFWYRQDPGLGLRLIYFSYDVKMKEKGDIPEGYSVSREKKERFSLILESASTNQTSMYLCASSPADQPQHFGDGTRLSIL.

The chain couples TRBV29-1 to TRBJ2-7, with a tentative D call TRBD2 (6 bases). The CDR3 is 15 residues long. Germline-derived CDR1 and CDR2 are SQVTM and ANQGSEA. V was shortened by 4 bases and J by 0 bases, with 16 bases between the two germline ends. CDR3 nucleotides: TGCAGCGTTGTCGGAGGGGCGCAGTTCTCCTACGAGCAGTACTTC. Protein: CSVVGGAQFSYEQYF.

The chain is built from TRBV18 and TRBJ2-1, with a tentative D call TRBD1 (5 bases). V was shortened by 0 bases and J by 8 bases, with 17 bases between the two germline ends. The CDR3 has 16 residues. Germline CDR1 KGHSH, CDR2 LQKENI. The CDR3 loop reads CASSPPTRVNEDEQFF. For the CDR3, the DNA is TGTGCCAGCTCACCACCGACCAGGGTAAATGAGGATGAGCAGTTCTTC.

The chain recombines TRBV27 with TRBJ2-1; 8 nucleotides match TRBD2. CDR1 and CDR2 (germline): MNHEY, SMNVEV (reference sequence). The CDR3 sequence is 16 residues long. The V segment lost 4 bases and the J segment 2 bases; nucleotides outside the gene matches: 7. CDR3 loop: CASSSKAGVAYNEQFF. The CDR3, as DNA: TGTGCCAGCAGTTCCAAAGCGGGAGTAGCCTACAATGAGCAGTTCTTC.

The V and J genes are TRBV2 and TRBJ1-1; TRBD1 matches at 8 bases. J was trimmed by 3 bases and V by 6 bases; bases with no gene match: 3. This CDR3 spans 13 amino acids. Germline lookup yields CDR1 SNHLY and CDR2 FYNNEI. CDR3 loop: CASSVQGDTEAFF. The CDR3 nucleotides read TGTGCCAGCAGCGTACAGGGGGACACTGAAGCTTTCTTT.

In this sample, this clone turned up once. The chain recombines TRBV28 with TRBJ2-7; 8 nucleotides agree with TRBD1. This CDR3 region has 15 residues. The V segment lost 2 bases and the J segment 3 bases; nucleotides outside the gene matches: 6. Germline CDR1 and CDR2: MDHEN and SYDVKM. This chain's CDR3 is CASSLEGGTGYEQYF. The CDR3 region has the DNA TGTGCCAGCAGTTTAGAAGGCGGGACAGGCTACGAGCAGTACTTC.

The CDR3 loop reads CASSQDSHNEQFF. CDR3 nucleotides: TGCGCCAGCAGCCAGGACAGTCACAATGAGCAGTTCTTC. The V call is TRBV5-1, the J call TRBJ2-1, with D tentatively TRBD1 (6 bases). CDR3 length equals 13 residues. Germline assignment: CDR1 SGHRS and CDR2 YFSETQ. V was shortened by 4 bases and J by 5 bases, with 10 bases between the two germline ends.

The chain links TRBV12-3 or TRBV12-4 to TRBJ1-2; D might be TRBD1 (5 bases). The germline V and J ends were trimmed by 7 bases and 8 bases, with 14 bases remaining between them. The CDR3 spans 12 residues. The CDR3 coding sequence is TGTGCCAGCACTCTCGGCGGGACCGGCTACACCTTC. Its protein is CASTLGGTGYTF.

This rearrangement joins TRBV5-4 to TRBJ1-6; unclear D gene. Germline V CDR1 and CDR2: SGHNT, YYREEE (reference sequence). The CDR3 runs 14 residues. V lost 0 bases and J lost 6, with 7 bases in between. The CDR3 region has the DNA TGTGCCAGCAGCTTGGACAGATTTAATTCACCCCTCCACTTT. Its protein product is CASSLDRFNSPLHF.